This passage covers 8 T cell receptor beta chains from one sample sequenced in a study of blood T cell repertoires in COVID-19. Measured with immunoSEQ multiplex PCR; TCRdb has only the in-frame clones, and not every one. The table lists 200,000 to 250,000 clones, about 88% of them singletons. What was sequenced was peripheral blood. These TCRs come from a woman in her 50s with COVID-19, enrolled during active disease.

V is TRBV15 and J is TRBJ1-1; no reliable D call. V shed 1 base and J shed 6 bases, with 12 bases lying between them. Germline V lookup: CDR1 LNHNV, CDR2 YYDKDF (reference sequence). The CDR3 loop spans 14 amino acids. CDR3 bases: TGTGCCACCAGCAGAGGGTCGAGGGTGGCTGAAGCTTTCTTT. This encodes CATSRGSRVAEAFF.

The chain carries TRBV27 and TRBJ2-4, with 10 bases matching TRBD2. Germline assignment: CDR1 MNHEY and CDR2 SMNVEV (reference sequence). The J segment lost 0 bases and the V segment lost 2 bases, leaving 4 bases of the junction unmatched. The CDR3 has 17 amino acids. CDR3 sequence reads: CASSLSGGALAKNIQYF. CDR3 bases: TGTGCCAGCAGTTTAAGCGGGGGGGCCCTAGCCAAAAACATTCAGTACTTC.

The chain has TRBV12-3 or TRBV12-4 and TRBJ1-1; D is unclear. The CDR3 is 13 residues long. V was shortened by 7 bases and J by 1 base, with 10 bases between the two germline ends. In nucleotides, the CDR3 is TGTGCCAGCATGGTAGACACGAACACTGAAGCTTTCTTT. This encodes CASMVDTNTEAFF.

This chain links TRBV3-1 (or the pseudogene TRBV3-2) with TRBJ2-3, with no clear D. CDR3 length equals 11 residues. Trimming took 7 bases from V and 5 from J, leaving 7 bases between them. Germline V gene data show CDR1 as LGHDT and CDR2 as YNNKEL (reference sequence). CDR3 region: CASNGGDTQYF. The CDR3 DNA sequence: TGTGCCAGCAACGGTGGAGATACGCAGTATTTT.

In its sample, this clone was seen once. This chain links TRBV15 with TRBJ2-6, with D tentatively TRBD1 (5 bases). Trimming shortened V by 8 bases and J by 0 bases, and 8 bases separated the two germline ends. CDR1 is LNHNV and CDR2 is YYDKDF in the germline V gene (reference sequence). The CDR3 has 14 residues. This CDR3 reads CATGANSGANVLTF. The CDR3 bases are TGTGCCACCGGGGCCAACTCTGGGGCCAACGTCCTGACTTTC.

This rearrangement joins TRBV4-1 to TRBJ1-2; 10 positions match TRBD1. The CDR3 is 16 residues long. The ends lost 4 bases at V and 6 bases at J; junction bases unmatched: 11. Germline loops: CDR1 MGHRA, CDR2 YSYEKL. The CDR3 region has the DNA TGCGCCAGCAGCCTTCCCTCCGGGACAGGGGTTAATGGCTACACCTTC. It encodes CASSLPSGTGVNGYTF.

This sequence joins TRBV9 and TRBJ2-4; D might be TRBD2 (5 bases). The CDR3 runs to 13 residues. Germline V gene lookup returns CDR1 SGDLS and CDR2 YYNGEE. Trimming removed 4 bases from V and 6 bases from J, with 11 bases in between. The CDR3 region is CASSPQDSNIQYF. CDR3 in DNA: TGTGCCAGCAGCCCCCAGGACTCAAACATTCAGTACTTC.

This clone was seen a handful of times. The chain carries TRBV19 and TRBJ1-2; D is possibly TRBD1 (6 bases). V gave up 3 bases and J gave up 3 bases, with 11 bases separating them. This CDR3 has 14 amino acids. Germline V gives CDR1 LNHDA, CDR2 SQIVND (reference sequence). For the CDR3, the DNA is TGTGCCAGTAGTATTTGGGGGCGCGACTATGGCTACACCTTC. This encodes CASSIWGRDYGYTF. The complete variable domain, with remaining parts taken from reference TRBV19 and TRBJ1-2, reads DGGITQSPKYLFRKEGQNVTLSCEQNLNHDAMYWYRQDPGQGLRLIYYSQIVNDFQKGDIAEGYSVSREKKESFPLTVTSAQKNPTAFYLCASSIWGRDYGYTFGSGTRLTVV.